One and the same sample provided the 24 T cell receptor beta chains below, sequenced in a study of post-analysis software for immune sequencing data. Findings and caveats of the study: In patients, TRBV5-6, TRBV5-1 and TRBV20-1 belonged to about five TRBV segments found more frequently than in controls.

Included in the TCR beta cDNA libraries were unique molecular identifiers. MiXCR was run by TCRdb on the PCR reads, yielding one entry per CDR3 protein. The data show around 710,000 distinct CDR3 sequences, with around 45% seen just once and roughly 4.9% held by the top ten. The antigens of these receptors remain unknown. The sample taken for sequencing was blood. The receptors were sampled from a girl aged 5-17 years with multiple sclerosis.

The CDR3 DNA follows: TGCAGTGCCCTCCCGGAGAGCGGGAGGGCCCACTACGAGCAGTACTTC. Translating it yields CSALPESGRAHYEQYF. V gene TRBV20-1 combines with J gene TRBJ2-7; 10 nucleotides line up with TRBD2. The length of the CDR3 is 16 residues. Trimming took 6 bases from V and 3 from J; bases not matched to a gene: 14. From germline, CDR1 is DFQATT and CDR2 SNEGSKA (reference sequence).

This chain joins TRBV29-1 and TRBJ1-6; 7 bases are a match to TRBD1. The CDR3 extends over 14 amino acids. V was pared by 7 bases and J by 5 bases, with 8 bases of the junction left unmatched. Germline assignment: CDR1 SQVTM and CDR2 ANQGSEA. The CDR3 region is CSAATGRDNSPLHF. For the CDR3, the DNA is TGCAGCGCTGCGACAGGGAGAGATAATTCACCCCTCCACTTT. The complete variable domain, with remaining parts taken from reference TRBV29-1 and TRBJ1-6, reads SAVISQKPSRDICQRGTSLTIQCQVDSQVTMMFWYRQQPGQSLTLIATANQGSEATYESGFVIDKFPISRPNLTFSTLTVSNMSPEDSSIYLCSAATGRDNSPLHFGNGTRLTVT.

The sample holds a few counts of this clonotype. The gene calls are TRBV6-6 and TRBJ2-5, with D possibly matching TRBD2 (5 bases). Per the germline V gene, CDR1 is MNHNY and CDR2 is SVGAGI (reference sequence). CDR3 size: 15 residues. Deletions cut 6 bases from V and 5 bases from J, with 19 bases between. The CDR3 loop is CASSSTDGSQETQYF. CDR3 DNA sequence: TGTGCCAGCAGCTCTACCGATGGGAGCCAGGAGACCCAGTACTTC.

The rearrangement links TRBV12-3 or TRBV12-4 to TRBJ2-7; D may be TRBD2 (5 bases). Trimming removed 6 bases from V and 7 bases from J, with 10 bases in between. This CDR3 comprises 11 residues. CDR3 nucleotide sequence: TGTGCCAGCAGCTCCGGGAAGGAGCAGTACTTC. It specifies CASSSGKEQYF.

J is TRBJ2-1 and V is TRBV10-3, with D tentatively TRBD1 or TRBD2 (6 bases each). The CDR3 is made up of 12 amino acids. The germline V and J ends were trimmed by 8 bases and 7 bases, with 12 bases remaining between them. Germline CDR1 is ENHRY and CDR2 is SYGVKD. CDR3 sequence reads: CAIREGGNEQFF. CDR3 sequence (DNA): TGTGCCATCCGCGAGGGGGGTAATGAGCAGTTCTTC.

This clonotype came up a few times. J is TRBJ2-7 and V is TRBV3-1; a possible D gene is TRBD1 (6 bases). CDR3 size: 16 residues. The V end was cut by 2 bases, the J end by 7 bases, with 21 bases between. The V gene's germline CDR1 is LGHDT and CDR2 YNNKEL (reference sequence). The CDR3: CASSQRLPGVLGEQYF. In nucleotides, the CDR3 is TGTGCCAGCAGCCAACGACTGCCAGGGGTCCTCGGGGAGCAGTACTTC.

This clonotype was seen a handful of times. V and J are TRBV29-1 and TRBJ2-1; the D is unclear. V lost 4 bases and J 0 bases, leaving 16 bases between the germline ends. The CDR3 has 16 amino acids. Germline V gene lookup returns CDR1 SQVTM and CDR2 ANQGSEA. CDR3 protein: CSVVESRMSSYNEQFF. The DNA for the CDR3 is TGCAGCGTTGTTGAATCCCGCATGAGCTCCTACAATGAGCAGTTCTTC.

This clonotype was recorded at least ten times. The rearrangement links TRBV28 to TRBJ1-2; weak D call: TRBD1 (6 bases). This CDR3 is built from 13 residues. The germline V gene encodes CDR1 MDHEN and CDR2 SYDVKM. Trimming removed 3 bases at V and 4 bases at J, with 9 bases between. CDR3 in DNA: TGTGCCAGCAGTTTTGGCAGGGGCTATGGCTACACCTTC. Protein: CASSFGRGYGYTF.

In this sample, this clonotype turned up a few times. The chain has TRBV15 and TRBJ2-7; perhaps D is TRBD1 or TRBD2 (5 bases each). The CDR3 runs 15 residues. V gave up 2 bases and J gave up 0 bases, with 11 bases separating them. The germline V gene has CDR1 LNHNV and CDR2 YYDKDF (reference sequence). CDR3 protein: CATSRWKGSSYEQYF. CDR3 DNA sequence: TGTGCCACCAGCAGATGGAAGGGGAGCTCCTACGAGCAGTACTTC.

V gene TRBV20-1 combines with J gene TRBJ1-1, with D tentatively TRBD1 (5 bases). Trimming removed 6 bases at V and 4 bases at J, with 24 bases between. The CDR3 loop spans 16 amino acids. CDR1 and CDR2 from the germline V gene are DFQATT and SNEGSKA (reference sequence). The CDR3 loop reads CSAQRLTGMVGTEAFF. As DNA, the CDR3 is TGCAGTGCCCAGAGGTTAACAGGCATGGTTGGCACTGAAGCTTTCTTT.

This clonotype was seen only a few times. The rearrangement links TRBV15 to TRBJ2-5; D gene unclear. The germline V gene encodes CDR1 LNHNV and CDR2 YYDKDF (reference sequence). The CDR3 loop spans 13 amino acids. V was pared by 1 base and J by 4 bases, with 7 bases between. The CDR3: CATSRGERETQYF. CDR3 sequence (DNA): TGTGCCACCAGCAGAGGCGAGCGAGAGACCCAGTACTTC.

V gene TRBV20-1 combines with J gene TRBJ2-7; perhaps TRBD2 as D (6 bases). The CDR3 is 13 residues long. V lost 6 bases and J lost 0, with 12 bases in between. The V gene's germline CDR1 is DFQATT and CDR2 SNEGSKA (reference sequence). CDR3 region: CSAGDWSSYEQYF. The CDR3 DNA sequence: TGCAGTGCCGGGGACTGGAGCTCCTACGAGCAGTACTTC.

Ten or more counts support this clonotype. The CDR3 reads CASSQGTDYGYTF. CDR3 DNA: TGTGCCAGCAGCCAGGGGACAGACTATGGCTACACCTTC. The chain is built from TRBV13 and TRBJ1-2; 7 bases are shared with TRBD1. V gave up 5 bases and J gave up 3 bases; unmatched junction bases: 3. The CDR3 extends over 13 amino acids. Germline loops: CDR1 PRHDT, CDR2 FYEKMQ (reference sequence).

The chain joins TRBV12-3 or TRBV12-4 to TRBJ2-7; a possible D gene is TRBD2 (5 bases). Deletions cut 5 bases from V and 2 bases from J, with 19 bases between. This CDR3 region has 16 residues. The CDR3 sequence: CASSPRQTKPPYEQYF. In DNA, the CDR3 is TGTGCCAGCAGTCCACGTCAGACTAAGCCGCCCTACGAGCAGTACTTC.

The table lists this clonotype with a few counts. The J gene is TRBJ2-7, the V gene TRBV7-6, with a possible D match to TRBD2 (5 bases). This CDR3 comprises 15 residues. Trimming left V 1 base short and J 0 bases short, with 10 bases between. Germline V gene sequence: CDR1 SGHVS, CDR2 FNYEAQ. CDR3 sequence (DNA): TGTGCCAGCAGCTTAGAGGCTAGCACCTCCTACGAGCAGTACTTC. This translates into CASSLEASTSYEQYF.

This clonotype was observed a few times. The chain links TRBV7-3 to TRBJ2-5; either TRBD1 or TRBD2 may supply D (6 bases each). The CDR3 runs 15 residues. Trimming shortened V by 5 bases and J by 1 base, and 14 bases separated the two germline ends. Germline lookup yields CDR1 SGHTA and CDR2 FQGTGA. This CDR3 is CASSKRGGSQETQYF. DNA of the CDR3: TGTGCCAGCAGCAAGAGAGGGGGGAGCCAAGAGACCCAGTACTTC. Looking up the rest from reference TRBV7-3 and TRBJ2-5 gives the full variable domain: GAGVSQTPSNKVTEKGKYVELRCDPISGHTALYWYRQSLGQGPEFLIYFQGTGAADDSGLPNDRFFAVRPEGSVSTLKIQRTERGDSAVYLCASSKRGGSQETQYFGPGTRLLVL.

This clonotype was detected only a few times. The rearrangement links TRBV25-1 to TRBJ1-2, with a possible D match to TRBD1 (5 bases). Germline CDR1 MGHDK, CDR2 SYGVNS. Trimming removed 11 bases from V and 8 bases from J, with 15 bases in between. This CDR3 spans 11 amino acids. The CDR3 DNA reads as TGTGCCTCCAGGGACTTAGGGGGCTACACCTTC. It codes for CASRDLGGYTF.

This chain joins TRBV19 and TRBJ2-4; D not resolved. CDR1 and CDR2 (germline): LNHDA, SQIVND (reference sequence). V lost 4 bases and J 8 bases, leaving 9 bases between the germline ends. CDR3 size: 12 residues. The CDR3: CASSKQSDIQYF. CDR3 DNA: TGTGCCAGTAGTAAGCAGTCGGACATTCAGTACTTC.

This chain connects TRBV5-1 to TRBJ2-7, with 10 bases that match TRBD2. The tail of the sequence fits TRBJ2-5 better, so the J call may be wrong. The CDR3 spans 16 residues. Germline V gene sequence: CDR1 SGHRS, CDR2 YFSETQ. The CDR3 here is CASSLEGTSATGTQYF. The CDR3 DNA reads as TGCGCCAGCAGCTTGGAGGGGACTAGCGCCACGGGGACCCAGTACTTC.

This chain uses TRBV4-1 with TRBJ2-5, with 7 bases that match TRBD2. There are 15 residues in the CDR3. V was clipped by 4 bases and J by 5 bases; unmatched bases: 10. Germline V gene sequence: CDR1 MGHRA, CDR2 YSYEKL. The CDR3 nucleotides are TGCGCCAGCAGCCTCGGATGGATGGGAGGGGAGACCCAGTACTTC. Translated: CASSLGWMGGETQYF.

In DNA, the CDR3 is TGTGCCAGCAGTTACTCGATATGGGGGGATACGCAGTATTTT. It codes for CASSYSIWGDTQYF. The chain employs TRBV6-5 and TRBJ2-3, with D perhaps being TRBD1 or TRBD2 (5 bases each). Germline V lookup: CDR1 MNHEY, CDR2 SVGAGI. The CDR3 extends over 14 amino acids. The V end lost 0 bases, the J end lost 6 bases, and 10 bases lay between the germline ends.

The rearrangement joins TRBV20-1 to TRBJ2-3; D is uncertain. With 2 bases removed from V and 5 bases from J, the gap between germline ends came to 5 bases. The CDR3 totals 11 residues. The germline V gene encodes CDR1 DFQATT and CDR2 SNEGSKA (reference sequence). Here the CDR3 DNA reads TGCAGTGCTAGATGGTTAGATACGCAGTATTTT. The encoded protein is CSARWLDTQYF.

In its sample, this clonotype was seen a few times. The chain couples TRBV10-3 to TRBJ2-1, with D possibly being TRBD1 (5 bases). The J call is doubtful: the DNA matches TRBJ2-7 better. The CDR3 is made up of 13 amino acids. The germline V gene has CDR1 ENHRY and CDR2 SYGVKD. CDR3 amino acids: CAISEGREGEQYF. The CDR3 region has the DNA TGTGCCATCAGTGAGGGCAGGGAAGGCGAGCAGTACTTC.

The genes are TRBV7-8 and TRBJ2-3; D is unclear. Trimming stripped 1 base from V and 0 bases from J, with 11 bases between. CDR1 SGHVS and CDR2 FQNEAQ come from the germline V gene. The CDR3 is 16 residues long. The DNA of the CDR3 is TGTGCCAGCAGCTTAGGAAATAGCTGGAGCACAGATACGCAGTATTTT. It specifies CASSLGNSWSTDTQYF.